The 21 T cell receptor beta chains below all came from one sample that was sequenced in a study of CD8 T cells in ankylosing spondylitis. TCRdb reprocessed the 5' RACE reads with MiXCR, giving one entry per CDR3 protein. Counted here are approximately 350,000 distinct CDR3 sequences, 20% to 25% occurring once; the ten biggest clones make up less than 15%. Material for sequencing was blood, either unsorted or a sorted T cell fraction (not recorded which). These receptors originate from a male donor with ankylosing spondylitis or in good health (not recorded which).

The chain links TRBV30 to TRBJ1-1; no clear D gene. Trimming cost V 0 bases and J 8 bases, with 7 bases left between them. Germline loops: CDR1 GTSNPN, CDR2 SVGIG (reference sequence). This CDR3 comprises 11 residues. CDR3 sequence (DNA): TGTGCCTGGAGTGTTGGGCCCGAAGCTTTCTTT. It encodes CAWSVGPEAFF.

The chain recombines TRBV6-1 with TRBJ2-3; 8 bases fit TRBD1. This CDR3 is 16 amino acids long. Germline V gene sequence: CDR1 MNHNS, CDR2 SASEGT. The junction had 12 bases not matched to a gene; V was cut back by 6 bases and J by 4 bases. The CDR3 bases are TGTGCCAGCAGCGGGGACAGGCGATCTCCCCCAGATACGCAGTATTTT. It encodes CASSGDRRSPPDTQYF.

This clonotype has a handful of counts. CDR3 bases: TGTGCCAGCAGTGACACACTCCTGCAGCGGGGGGAGACCCAGTACTTC. As protein: CASSDTLLQRGETQYF. The genes are TRBV12-3 or TRBV12-4 and TRBJ2-5; the match to TRBD2 covers 8 bases. CDR3 length: 16 amino acids. The junction had 13 bases not matched to a gene; V was cut back by 5 bases and J by 5 bases.

This clonotype showed up just a few times. The rearrangement links TRBV20-1 to TRBJ2-1; TRBD2 matches at 10 bases. The V segment lost 1 base and the J segment 7 bases; nucleotides outside the gene matches: 10. This CDR3 is 16 amino acids long. Germline lookup yields CDR1 DFQATT and CDR2 SNEGSKA (reference sequence). CDR3 nucleotide sequence: TGCAGTGCTAGAGGGCGGGTGGAGCGGGGGGGTAATGAGCAGTTCTTC. Encoded protein: CSARGRVERGGNEQFF.

This clonotype turned up a few times. The gene calls are TRBV20-1 and TRBJ2-3; no clear D gene. The CDR3 totals 15 residues. V was shortened by 0 bases and J by 1 base, with 11 bases between the two germline ends. Germline CDR1 DFQATT, CDR2 SNEGSKA (reference sequence). The CDR3 reads CSARDWTFGTDTQYF. CDR3 nucleotide sequence: TGCAGTGCTAGAGATTGGACGTTTGGCACAGATACGCAGTATTTT.

This clonotype was counted only a few times. DNA of the CDR3: TGTGCCAGCAGTAGGGCAGTGACAGATACGCAGTATTTT. Translated, it gives CASSRAVTDTQYF. The chain is built from TRBV12-3 or TRBV12-4 and TRBJ2-3; D unclear. The V and J ends lost 5 bases and 3 bases respectively, with 9 bases between them. The length of the CDR3 is 13 residues.

This CDR3 is CASSPPGAGVQPQHF. As DNA, the CDR3 is TGTGCCAGCAGCCCCCCGGGGGCAGGGGTTCAGCCCCAGCATTTT. The V call is TRBV7-9, the J call TRBJ1-5; a possible D gene is TRBD1 (6 bases). The V gene's germline CDR1 is SEHNR and CDR2 FQNEAQ (reference sequence). The CDR3 is 15 amino acids. V dropped 5 bases and J dropped 6 bases, with 17 bases sitting between them.

V and J are TRBV7-9 and TRBJ2-7; no reliable D call. This CDR3 region has 14 residues. CDR1 and CDR2 (germline): SEHNR, FQNEAQ (reference sequence). Trimming pared 5 bases from V and 4 bases from J, leaving 15 bases between. This CDR3 reads CASSLGGIWYEQYF. The CDR3 nucleotides read TGTGCCAGCAGCCTAGGCGGTATTTGGTACGAGCAGTACTTC.

This sequence joins TRBV6-4 and TRBJ2-1, with 8 bases lining up with TRBD1. J was trimmed by 5 bases and V by 6 bases; bases with no gene match: 9. CDR1 is MRHNA, CDR2 SNTAGT, per germline. This CDR3 contains 15 residues. Here the CDR3 DNA reads TGTGCCAGCAGCCTGATGGCAGGGGGCAACAATGAGCAGTTCTTC. This codes for CASSLMAGGNNEQFF.

The rearrangement links TRBV6-1 to TRBJ2-7, with a tentative D call TRBD2 (6 bases). Germline V gives CDR1 MNHNS, CDR2 SASEGT. Trimming pared 5 bases from V and 4 bases from J, leaving 24 bases between. There are 17 residues in the CDR3. The DNA for the CDR3 is TGTGCCAGCAGTCCTTGGCCTCGACTAGGCGGGATTTACGAGCAGTACTTC. Residues: CASSPWPRLGGIYEQYF.

J is TRBJ2-7 and V is TRBV29-1; weak D call: TRBD1 (5 bases). V was cut by 5 bases and J by 1 base, with 6 bases left in between. CDR1 is SQVTM and CDR2 is ANQGSEA in the germline V gene. The CDR3 length is 11 residues. CDR3 DNA: TGCAGCGTTTCAGGGTCCTACGAGCAGTACTTC. Translating gives CSVSGSYEQYF.

The genes are TRBV9 and TRBJ2-5, with TRBD1 matching 10 bases. Germline CDR1 and CDR2: SGDLS and YYNGEE. The V and J ends lost 4 bases and 5 bases, in that order; junction bases with no gene match: 11. CDR3 length equals 16 residues. Written as DNA, the CDR3 is TGTGCCAGCAGCACCCGGGACAGGGGATCAGGGGAGACCCAGTACTTC. Encoded protein: CASSTRDRGSGETQYF.

The rearrangement links TRBV27 to TRBJ2-7, with D uncertain. Germline V gene data show CDR1 as MNHEY and CDR2 as SMNVEV (reference sequence). V was cut by 3 bases and J by 0 bases, with 9 bases left in between. This CDR3 contains 14 residues. CDR3 DNA sequence: TGTGCCAGCAGTTTTTCAGTAAGCTCCTACGAGCAGTACTTC. Residues: CASSFSVSSYEQYF.

The chain is built from TRBV2 and TRBJ2-1; D gene uncertain. CDR3 size: 12 residues. The V gene lost 7 bases and the J gene lost 5 bases, with 9 bases spanning the gap. CDR1 and CDR2 from the germline V gene are SNHLY and FYNNEI. CDR3 nucleotide sequence: TGTGCCAGCAAAGCAGGTCACAATGAGCAGTTCTTC. Translation gives CASKAGHNEQFF.

V usage is TRBV14 and J usage is TRBJ2-7; D might be TRBD2 (5 bases). This CDR3 is built from 13 residues. Trimming removed 4 bases from V and 2 bases from J, with 9 bases in between. CDR1 and CDR2 (germline): SGHDN, FVKESK. The CDR3 DNA sequence: TGTGCCAGCAGCCTCGGGATAACCTACGAGCAGTACTTC. This translates into CASSLGITYEQYF.

This chain links TRBV20-1 with TRBJ2-7; D is possibly TRBD1 (6 bases). The CDR3 runs 16 residues. V dropped 3 bases and J dropped 4 bases, with 22 bases sitting between them. CDR1 DFQATT and CDR2 SNEGSKA come from the germline V gene (reference sequence). This CDR3 is CSARDPTGPYNYEQYF. The CDR3 DNA is TGCAGTGCTAGGGACCCCACAGGGCCCTATAATTACGAGCAGTACTTC.

The gene calls are TRBV20-1 and TRBJ1-1; 7 nucleotides align to TRBD1. CDR1 is DFQATT, CDR2 SNEGSKA, per germline (reference sequence). V was clipped by 0 bases and J by 0 bases; unmatched bases: 4. The CDR3 totals 15 residues. The DNA for the CDR3 is TGCAGTGCTAGAGATGGGGACAGAATGAACACTGAAGCTTTCTTT. It translates to CSARDGDRMNTEAFF.

The chain joins TRBV25-1 to TRBJ1-2; maybe TRBD1 (6 bases). The germline CDR1 and CDR2 sequences are MGHDK and SYGVNS. V lost 8 bases and J lost 0, with 13 bases in between. CDR3 length: 14 residues. The CDR3 sequence: CASVRGRTNYGYTF. The DNA for the CDR3 is TGTGCCAGCGTCAGGGGACGGACTAACTATGGCTACACCTTC.

This chain connects TRBV7-8 to TRBJ2-2; D is possibly TRBD1 or TRBD2 (5 bases each). The CDR3 sequence is 17 residues long. Looked up from germline, CDR1 is SGHVS and CDR2 is FQNEAQ. V was clipped by 7 bases and J by 0 bases, with 18 bases between them. DNA for the CDR3: TGTGCCAGCAACCCGGGGCGAGCCCTATCGAACACCGGGGAGCTGTTTTTT. This sequence encodes CASNPGRALSNTGELFF.

Points on this clonotype: The germline gene is not matched at one end of the junction; a read error may be the cause. This chain joins TRBV2 and TRBJ2-7; 9 bases align to TRBD2. Germline V gene lookup returns CDR1 SNHLY and CDR2 FYNNEI. The length of the CDR3 is 12 residues. The CDR3 DNA reads TGTGCCAGCAGAGAAGCGGGGGGCGAGCAGTACTTC. This sequence encodes CASREAGGEQYF.

The chain recombines TRBV7-2 with TRBJ2-4; perhaps TRBD2 as D (7 bases). Trimming took off 4 bases at V and 11 bases at J, with 18 bases between the two ends. Germline values: CDR1 SGHTA, CDR2 FQGNSA. The CDR3 spans 14 residues. The CDR3 is CASSSPPGGPLQYF. The DNA for the CDR3 is TGTGCCAGCAGCTCCCCGCCGGGGGGCCCCCTTCAGTACTTC.